This entry features one T cell receptor beta chain sequence. This could be a read error, since a much larger clone is one nucleotide away. This sample was taken from a study of molecular identifiers for immune sequencing clone quantification. The CDR3 is made up of 14 amino acids. The germline V and J ends were trimmed by 0 bases and 3 bases, with 12 bases remaining between them. CDR1 GTSNPN and CDR2 SVGIG come from the germline V gene (reference sequence). TCRdb analysed the PCR reads with MiXCR anew, one entry per CDR3 protein. This repertoire shows approximately 550,000 distinct CDR3 sequences, around 23% found once; its top ten account for under 0.8%.

Sequencing used naive CD8+ T cells from blood, with Jurkat cell RNA spiked in. Subset defined: FACS-sorted CD8+CD4-CCR7+CD45RA+ naive T cells. The chain employs TRBV30 and TRBJ2-7; D remains unclear. This sequence was found in a human donor in good health. Some libraries in this study had Jurkat cell RNA spiked in. The CDR3 DNA sequence: TGTGCCTGGAGTGTACCTACTACGAGCTACGAGCAGTACTTC. It yields the protein CAWSVPTTSYEQYF.